This T cell receptor (beta chain) derives from a study of CD8+CD57+ T cells in acquired aplastic anemia. Study-wide context: Healthy donors had, on average, around 11 million reads for their CD4+ cells.

General study results and limits: Patients and controls shared 25 to 30 CD8+ CDR3 sequences, which appeared highly expressed in patients and within their immunodominant clones.

There are many counts of this clonotype. Its antigen remains unidentified. The CDR3 contains 14 residues. V dropped 6 bases and J dropped 7; count of bases not matched to a gene: 10. Germline V gives CDR1 SNHLY, CDR2 FYNNEI. Genomic DNA acted as the template from which TCR beta VDJ combination and CDR3 sequence profiling were carried out. In TCRdb, the reads were re-called with MiXCR into one record per CDR3 protein. The repertoire holds around 190,000 distinct CDR3 sequences, with over 60% as singletons. The sequence was collected from a human donor in good health. Material for sequencing was sorted CD4+, CD8+, or CD8+CD57+ T cells (not recorded which) from PBMCs. The J gene is TRBJ1-2, the V gene TRBV2; the match to TRBD1 covers 8 bases. The CDR3 sequence: CASRARDRILGYTF. DNA for the CDR3: TGTGCCAGCAGGGCCCGGGACAGGATTCTTGGCTACACCTTC.